This TCR beta chain comes out of a study of beta chain features in type 1 diabetes. Study results and caveats: Type 1 diabetes patients showed a moderate but significant shortening of TCRB CDR3s in all four CD4+ subsets. Among patients, naive, central memory and Treg TCRB repertoires appeared more similar than among healthy donors.

This clone showed up just a few times. What it binds is unknown. cDNA synthesis used the whole RNA isolate, giving expressed TCRB sequences. Sequencing was performed with immunoSEQ multiplex PCR; in TCRdb, only in-frame clones are kept and a portion is missing. This repertoire shows 640,000 or so clones, around 15% found once; its top ten account for less than 0.025%. Germline V gives CDR1 SNHLY, CDR2 FYNNEI. V lost 5 bases and J lost 5; bases outside the gene matches: 11. The CDR3 consists of 15 residues. The specimen was naive CD4+ T cells from blood. The sequence derives from a man between 18 and 29 years old with type 1 diabetes. The chain links TRBV2 to TRBJ1-1; TRBD1 matches 7 bases. CDR3 sequence: CASSQPTGRRTEAFF. The CDR3, as DNA: TGTGCCAGCAGTCAACCGACAGGGCGTCGGACTGAAGCTTTCTTT.